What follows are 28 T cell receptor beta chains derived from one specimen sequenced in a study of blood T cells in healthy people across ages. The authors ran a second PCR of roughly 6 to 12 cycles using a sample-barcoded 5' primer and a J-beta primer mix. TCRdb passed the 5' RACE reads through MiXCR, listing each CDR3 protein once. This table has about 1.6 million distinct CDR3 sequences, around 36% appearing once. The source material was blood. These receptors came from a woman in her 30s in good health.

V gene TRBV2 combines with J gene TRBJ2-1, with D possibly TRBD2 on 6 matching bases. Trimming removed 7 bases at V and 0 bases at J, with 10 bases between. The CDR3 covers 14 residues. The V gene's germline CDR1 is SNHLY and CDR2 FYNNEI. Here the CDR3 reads CASNPGVSYNEQFF. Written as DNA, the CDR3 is TGTGCCAGCAACCCGGGGGTCTCCTACAATGAGCAGTTCTTC.

CDR3 in amino acids: CASSFHLGTTRNEQFF. DNA of the CDR3: TGTGCCAGCAGCTTCCATCTCGGAACCACGAGAAATGAGCAGTTCTTC. This chain joins TRBV5-6 and TRBJ2-1; the D is unclear. This CDR3 region has 16 residues. V was trimmed by 2 bases and J by 7 bases, leaving 19 bases between them. CDR1 is SGHDT, CDR2 YYEEEE, per germline.

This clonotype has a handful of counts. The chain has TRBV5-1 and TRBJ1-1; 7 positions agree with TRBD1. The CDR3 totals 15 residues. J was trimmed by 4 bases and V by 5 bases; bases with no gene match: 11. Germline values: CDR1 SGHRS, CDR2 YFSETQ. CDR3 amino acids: CASRGGSDRATEAFF. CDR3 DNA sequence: TGCGCCAGCAGAGGAGGATCCGACAGGGCCACTGAAGCTTTCTTT.

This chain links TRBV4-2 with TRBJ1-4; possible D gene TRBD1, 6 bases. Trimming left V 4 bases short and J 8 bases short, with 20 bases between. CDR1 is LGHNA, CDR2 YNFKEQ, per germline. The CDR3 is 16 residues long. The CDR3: CASSPRSGEVGEKLFF. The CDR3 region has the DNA TGTGCCAGCAGCCCGAGGTCAGGGGAAGTGGGAGAAAAACTGTTTTTT.

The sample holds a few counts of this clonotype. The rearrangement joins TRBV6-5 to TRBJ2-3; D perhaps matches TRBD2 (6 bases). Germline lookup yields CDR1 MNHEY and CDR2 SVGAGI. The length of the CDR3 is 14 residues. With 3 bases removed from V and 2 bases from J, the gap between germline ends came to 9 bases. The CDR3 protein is CASSYWDSTDTQYF. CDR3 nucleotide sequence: TGTGCCAGCAGTTATTGGGACTCCACAGATACGCAGTATTTT.

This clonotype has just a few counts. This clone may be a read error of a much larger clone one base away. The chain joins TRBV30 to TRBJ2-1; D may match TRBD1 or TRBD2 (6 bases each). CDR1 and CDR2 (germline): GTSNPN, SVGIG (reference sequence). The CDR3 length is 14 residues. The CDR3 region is CARSTGTGEDEQFF. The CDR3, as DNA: TGTGCCCGGAGCACAGGGACGGGAGAAGACGAGCAGTTCTTC.

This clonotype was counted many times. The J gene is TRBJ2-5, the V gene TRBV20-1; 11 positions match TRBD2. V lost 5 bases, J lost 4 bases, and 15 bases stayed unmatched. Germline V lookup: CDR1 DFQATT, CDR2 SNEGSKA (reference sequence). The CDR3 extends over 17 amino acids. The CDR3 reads CSARTGIAGGLAETQYF. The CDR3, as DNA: TGCAGTGCTCGCACTGGGATAGCGGGGGGGCTAGCAGAGACCCAGTACTTC.

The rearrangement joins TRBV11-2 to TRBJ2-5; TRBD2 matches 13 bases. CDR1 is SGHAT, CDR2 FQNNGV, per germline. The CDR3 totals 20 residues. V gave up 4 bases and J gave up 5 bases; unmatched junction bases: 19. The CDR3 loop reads CASSSPPGLAGSMRGETQYF. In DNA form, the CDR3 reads TGTGCCAGCAGCTCTCCCCCGGGACTAGCGGGATCAATGAGGGGGGAGACCCAGTACTTC.

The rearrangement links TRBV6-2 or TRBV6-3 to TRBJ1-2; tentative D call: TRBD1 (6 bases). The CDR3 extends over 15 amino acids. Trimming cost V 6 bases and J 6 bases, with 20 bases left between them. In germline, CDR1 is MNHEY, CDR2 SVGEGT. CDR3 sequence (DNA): TGTGCCAGCAGCCGCGGGACATCGGAACGGGATGGCTACACCTTC. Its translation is CASSRGTSERDGYTF.

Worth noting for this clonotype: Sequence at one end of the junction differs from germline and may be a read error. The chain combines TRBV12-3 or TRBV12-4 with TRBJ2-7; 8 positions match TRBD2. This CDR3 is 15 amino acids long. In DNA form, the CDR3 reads TGTGCCAGCAGTTTCGGACTAGCAGCCTCCTACGAGCTGTACTTC. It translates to CASSFGLAASYELYF.

In DNA form, the CDR3 reads TGTGCCAGCAGTTACTCTACAGGGGGTATTCAAGAGACCCAGTACTTC. It is translated as CASSYSTGGIQETQYF. The chain carries TRBV6-6 and TRBJ2-5; TRBD1 matches 8 bases. Germline-derived CDR1 and CDR2 are MNHNY and SVGAGI (reference sequence). CDR3 size: 16 residues. V trimming: 0 bases; J trimming: 2 bases; junction bases outside the gene matches: 5.

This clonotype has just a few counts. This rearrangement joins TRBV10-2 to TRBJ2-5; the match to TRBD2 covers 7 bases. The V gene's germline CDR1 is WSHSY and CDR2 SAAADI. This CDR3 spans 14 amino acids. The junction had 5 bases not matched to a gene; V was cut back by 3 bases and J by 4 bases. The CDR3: CASSEETSRETQYF. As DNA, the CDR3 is TGCGCCAGCAGTGAAGAGACTAGCAGAGAGACCCAGTACTTC.

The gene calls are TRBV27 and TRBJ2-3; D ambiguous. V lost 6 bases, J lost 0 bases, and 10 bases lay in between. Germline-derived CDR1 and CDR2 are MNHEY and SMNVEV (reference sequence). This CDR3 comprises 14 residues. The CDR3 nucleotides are TGTGCCAGCAGGGTGGGGATCAGCACAGATACGCAGTATTTT. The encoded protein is CASRVGISTDTQYF.

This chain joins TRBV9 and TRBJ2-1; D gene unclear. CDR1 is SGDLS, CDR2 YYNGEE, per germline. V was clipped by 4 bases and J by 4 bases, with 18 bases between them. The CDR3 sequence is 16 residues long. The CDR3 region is CASSPLSLLEYNEQFF. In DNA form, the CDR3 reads TGTGCCAGCAGCCCGCTTTCCCTCCTAGAATACAATGAGCAGTTCTTC.

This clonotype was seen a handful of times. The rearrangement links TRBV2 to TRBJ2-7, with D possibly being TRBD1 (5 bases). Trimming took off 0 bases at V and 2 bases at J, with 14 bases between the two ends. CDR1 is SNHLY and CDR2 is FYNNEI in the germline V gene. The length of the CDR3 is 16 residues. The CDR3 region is CASSEARQGGTYEQYF. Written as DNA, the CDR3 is TGTGCCAGCAGTGAAGCTCGGCAGGGTGGAACCTACGAGCAGTACTTC.

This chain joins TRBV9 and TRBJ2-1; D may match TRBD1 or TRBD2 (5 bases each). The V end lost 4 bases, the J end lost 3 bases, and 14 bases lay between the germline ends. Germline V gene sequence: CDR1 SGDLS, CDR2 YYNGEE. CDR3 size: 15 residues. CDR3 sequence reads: CASSPTGRGYNEQFF. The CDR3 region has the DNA TGTGCCAGCAGCCCGACGGGACGGGGCTACAATGAGCAGTTCTTC.

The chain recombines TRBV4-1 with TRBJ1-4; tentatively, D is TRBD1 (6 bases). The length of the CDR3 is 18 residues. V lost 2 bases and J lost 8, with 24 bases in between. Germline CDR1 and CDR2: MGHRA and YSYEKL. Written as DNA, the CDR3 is TGCGCCAGCAGCCAACGGGGCCAGGGGATAGTTATGGCGGAAAAACTGTTTTTT. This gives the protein CASSQRGQGIVMAEKLFF.

CDR3 loop: CASSQTSGAGNEQFF. The CDR3 DNA reads as TGTGCCAGCAGCCAGACTAGCGGGGCTGGGAATGAGCAGTTCTTC. J is TRBJ2-1 and V is TRBV7-3, with 11 bases identical to TRBD2. CDR1 SGHTA and CDR2 FQGTGA come from the germline V gene. This CDR3 region has 15 residues. The V gene end was trimmed by 5 bases and the J gene end by 7 bases; junction bases not matched to a gene: 7.

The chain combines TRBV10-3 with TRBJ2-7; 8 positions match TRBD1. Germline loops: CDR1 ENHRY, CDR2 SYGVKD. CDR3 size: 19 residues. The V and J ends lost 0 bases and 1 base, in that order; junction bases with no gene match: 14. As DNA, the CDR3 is TGTGCCATCAGTGAGTCTTTTCGAACGGGACAGGAGCCGTCCTACGAGCAGTACTTC. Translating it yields CAISESFRTGQEPSYEQYF.

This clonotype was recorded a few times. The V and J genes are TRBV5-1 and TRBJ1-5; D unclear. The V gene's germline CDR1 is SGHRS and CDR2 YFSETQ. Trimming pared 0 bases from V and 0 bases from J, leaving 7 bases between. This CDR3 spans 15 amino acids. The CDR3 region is CASSLDSSSNQPQHF. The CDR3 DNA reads TGCGCCAGCAGCTTGGATAGCAGTAGCAATCAGCCCCAGCATTTT.

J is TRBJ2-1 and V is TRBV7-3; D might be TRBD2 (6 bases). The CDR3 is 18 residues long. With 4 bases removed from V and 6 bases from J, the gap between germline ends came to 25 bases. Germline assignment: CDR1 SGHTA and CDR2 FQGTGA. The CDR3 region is CASSSTRLGAGPRNEQFF. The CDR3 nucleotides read TGTGCCAGCAGCTCGACCCGGCTGGGAGCGGGCCCCCGCAATGAGCAGTTCTTC.

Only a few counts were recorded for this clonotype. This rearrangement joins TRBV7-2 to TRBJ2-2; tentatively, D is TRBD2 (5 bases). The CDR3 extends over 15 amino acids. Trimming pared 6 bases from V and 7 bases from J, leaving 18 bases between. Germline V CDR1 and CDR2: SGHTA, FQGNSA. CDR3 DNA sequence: TGTGCCAGCAGTCGCGGGTTCCTGGGTGGCGGGGAGCTGTTTTTT. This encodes CASSRGFLGGGELFF.

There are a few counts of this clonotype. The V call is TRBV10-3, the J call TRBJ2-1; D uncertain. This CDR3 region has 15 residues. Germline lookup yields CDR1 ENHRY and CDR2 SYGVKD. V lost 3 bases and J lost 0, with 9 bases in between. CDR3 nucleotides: TGTGCCATCAGTGAAGTGTCTAGCTCCTACAATGAGCAGTTCTTC. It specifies CAISEVSSSYNEQFF.

The CDR3 here is CASSPGPQNEQFF. The DNA for the CDR3 is TGTGCCAGCAGTCCCGGGCCTCAAAATGAGCAGTTCTTC. The rearrangement uses TRBV7-3 and TRBJ2-1, with unresolved D. From germline, CDR1 is SGHTA and CDR2 FQGTGA. Trimming shortened V by 6 bases and J by 7 bases, and 13 bases separated the two germline ends. CDR3 length: 13 amino acids. The variable domain in full, with the rest retrieved from reference TRBV7-3 and TRBJ2-1, is GAGVSQTPSNKVTEKGKYVELRCDPISGHTALYWYRQSLGQGPEFLIYFQGTGAADDSGLPNDRFFAVRPEGSVSTLKIQRTERGDSAVYLCASSPGPQNEQFFGPGTRLTVL.

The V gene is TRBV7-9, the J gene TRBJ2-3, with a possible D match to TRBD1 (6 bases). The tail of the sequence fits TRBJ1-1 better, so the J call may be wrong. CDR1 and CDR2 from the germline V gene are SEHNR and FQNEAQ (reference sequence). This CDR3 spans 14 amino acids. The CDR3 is CASSLGFGGAEAFF. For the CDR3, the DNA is TGTGCCAGCAGCTTAGGATTCGGGGGGGCCGAAGCTTTCTTT.

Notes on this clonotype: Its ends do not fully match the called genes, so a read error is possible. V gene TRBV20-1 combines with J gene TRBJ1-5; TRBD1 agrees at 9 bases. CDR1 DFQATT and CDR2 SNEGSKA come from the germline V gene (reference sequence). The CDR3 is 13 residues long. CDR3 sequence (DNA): TGCAGCGGGACAGGGAGAAGCAATCAGCCCCGGCATTTT. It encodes CSGTGRSNQPRHF.

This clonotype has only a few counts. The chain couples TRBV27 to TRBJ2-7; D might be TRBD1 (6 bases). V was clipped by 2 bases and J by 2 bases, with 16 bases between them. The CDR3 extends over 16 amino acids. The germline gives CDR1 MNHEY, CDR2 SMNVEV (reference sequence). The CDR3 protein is CASSLAPPGTTYEQYF. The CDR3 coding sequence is TGTGCCAGCAGTTTAGCCCCCCCCGGGACAACCTACGAGCAGTACTTC.

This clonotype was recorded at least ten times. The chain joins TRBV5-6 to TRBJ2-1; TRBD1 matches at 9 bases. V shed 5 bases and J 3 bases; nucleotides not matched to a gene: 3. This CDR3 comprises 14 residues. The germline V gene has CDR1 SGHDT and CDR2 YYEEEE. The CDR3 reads CASSGDRVYNEQFF. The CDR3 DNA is TGTGCCAGCAGTGGGGACAGGGTCTACAATGAGCAGTTCTTC.